What follows is one T cell receptor beta chain and its context. The data are from a study of shared clonotypes between healthy human individuals. Germline-derived CDR1 and CDR2 are SGDLS and YYNGEE. V shed 0 bases, J shed 9 bases, and the junction held 12 bases outside the gene matches. The CDR3 consists of 17 residues. Sorted-subset replicate PCRs used around 200 ng DNA, 30,000 or so T cell genomes. The table came from immunoSEQ multiplex PCR; TCRdb's copy has only in-frame clones and leaves some out. The sample has roughly 2.4 million clones, approximately 96% seen once. The clonotype comes from a man between 18 and 35 years old in good health. The chain combines TRBV9 with TRBJ2-7, with TRBD2 matching over 13 bases. Sequenced material: naive CD4+ T cells sorted from blood. Indicated subset: CD45RA+ positively selected. The CDR3 loop is CASSVGGRLAGGHRQYF. The CDR3 DNA sequence: TGTGCCAGCAGCGTAGGCGGCAGACTAGCGGGAGGCCACCGGCAGTACTTC.